The clone carrying this T cell receptor (beta chain) was recorded a few times. Its antigen is not identified. The CDR3 has 18 residues. After removal of 4 bases from V and 2 bases from J, the junction contained 13 bases not matched to a gene. This record comes from a study of T cell repertoires in cytomegalovirus infection. For the study at large: Recently described HLA-C-restricted plus well-studied HLA-B-restricted CMV epitopes were used. The public TCR beta signatures pointed to both CMV infection and matching HLA type.

Study-level findings and limits: Identification of carriers of CMV plus the relevant HLA was achieved through cumulative public TCR beta family frequency. HLA-C-restricted TCR beta clonotypes specific for CMV led the ex vivo response.

In TCRdb, the reads were re-called with MiXCR into one record per CDR3 protein. The sample lists tens of thousands of distinct CDR3 sequences, 20% to 25% occurring once. Source: CD8+ T cells from cultured PBMCs, taken from culture after CMV antigen stimulation. The gene calls are TRBV12-3 or TRBV12-4 and TRBJ1-5; 8 bases are shared with TRBD1. This receptor was taken from a human donor in good health (CMV status not recorded). Some clones in this sample may be carry-over from other donors' samples. For the CDR3, the DNA is TGTGCCAGCAGTTCCCGGGGACAGGACGGGTGGGGCAATCAGCCCCAGCATTTT. Its protein product is CASSSRGQDGWGNQPQHF.